A selection of T cell receptor beta chains follows, all from one sample in a study of cytomegalovirus exposure and HLA in healthy donors. The repertoire was sequenced with immunoSEQ multiplex PCR; TCRdb's copy has only in-frame clones and lacks some. Of roughly 120,000 clones in the sample, roughly 14% were seen once. Sequencing was done on a sample of PBMCs. These receptors were obtained from a woman under 30 in good health and CMV-seronegative. The CDR3 runs from the conserved cysteine through the conserved F or W. The D gene is left open where the match is weak. Where a row states a size, it is once, few, many or the class of an expanded clone; other rows omit it.

>-|TRBV25-1|-|12|TRBJ1-1
CASSESDREAFF
TGTGCCAGCAGTGAATCCGACAGAGAAGCTTTCTTT
>-|TRBV6-6|few|13|TRBJ2-7
CASTSLPQDEQYF
TGTGCCAGCACCTCACTGCCTCAGGACGAGCAGTACTTC
>-|TRBV7-9|few|19|TRBJ1-1
CASSLSSLAQGSGGTEAFF
TGTGCCAGCAGCTTGAGTTCTCTCGCGCAGGGTAGTGGTGGCACTGAAGCTTTCTTT
>-|TRBV30|few|12|TRBJ1-2
CAWSVVTDGYTF
TGTGCCTGGAGTGTAGTGACAGATGGCTACACCTTC
>TRBD1|TRBV19|-|13|TRBJ1-5
CASSGQGGQPQHF
TGTGCCAGTAGCGGACAGGGAGGACAGCCCCAGCATTTT
>-|TRBV28|-|15|TRBJ1-5
CASRGTGTPNQPQHF
TGTGCCAGCAGGGGAACCGGGACACCTAATCAGCCCCAGCATTTT
>TRBD1|TRBV9|-|15|TRBJ1-5
CASSVGQGTDQPQHF
TGTGCCAGCAGCGTCGGACAGGGTACGGATCAGCCCCAGCATTTT
>-|TRBV9|few|15|TRBJ2-7
CASSVGGTSAYEQYF
TGTGCCAGCAGCGTAGGGGGGACTTCAGCCTACGAGCAGTACTTC
>-|TRBV7-9|few|13|TRBJ1-1
CASSLQGYTEAFF
TGTGCCAGCAGCTTACAGGGATATACTGAAGCTTTCTTT
>TRBD1|TRBV30|few|15|TRBJ2-3
CAWSPGQGRADTQYF
TGTGCCTGGAGTCCCGGACAGGGGAGGGCAGATACGCAGTATTTT
>TRBD1|TRBV6-1|few|15|TRBJ1-4
CASARGLRTNEKLFF
TGTGCCAGCGCGAGGGGGCTAAGGACTAATGAAAAACTGTTTTTT
>TRBD1|TRBV4-3|few|16|TRBJ2-7
CASSQAPGQGAWEQYF
TGCGCCAGCAGCCAAGCTCCGGGACAGGGGGCTTGGGAGCAGTACTTC
>TRBD1|TRBV7-3|-|16|TRBJ1-6
CASSLVGGTGTSPLHF
TGTGCCAGCAGCTTAGTAGGAGGGACAGGAACATCACCCCTCCACTTT
>-|TRBV19|few|14|TRBJ1-4
CASSTMGADEKLFF
TGTGCCAGTAGCACCATGGGGGCGGATGAAAAACTGTTTTTT
>TRBD1|TRBV30|few|13|TRBJ1-1
CASRDRVNTEAFF
TGTGCCTCCAGGGACAGGGTCAACACTGAAGCTTTCTTT
>TRBD1|TRBV29-1|-|13|TRBJ2-1
CSGDRDPYNEQFF
TGCAGCGGTGACAGGGATCCCTACAATGAGCAGTTCTTC
>-|TRBV30|-|11|TRBJ1-1
CAWSVGAGAFF
TGTGCCTGGAGTGTGGGGGCAGGAGCTTTCTTT
>-|TRBV5-1|few|13|TRBJ1-1
CASSLTGGTEAFF
TGCGCCAGCAGCTTAACCGGGGGGACTGAAGCTTTCTTT
>TRBD1|TRBV4-1|-|13|TRBJ1-1
CASSQGGQVAAFF
TGCGCCAGCAGCCAAGGGGGACAGGTTGCCGCTTTCTTT
>TRBD2|TRBV7-9|few|17|TRBJ2-1
CASSLAARGGSDREQFF
TGTGCCAGCAGCTTAGCGGCCCGCGGCGGGAGTGATCGTGAGCAGTTCTTC
>TRBD1|TRBV6-5|-|15|TRBJ2-7
CASSWGQDGSYEQYF
TGTGCCAGCAGTTGGGGACAGGATGGTTCCTACGAGCAGTACTTC
>-|TRBV2|-|11|TRBJ2-7
CAGGQPYEQYF
TGTGCCGGTGGACAGCCCTACGAGCAGTACTTC
>TRBD2|TRBV5-6|-|14|TRBJ2-7
CASSISGRRDEQYF
TGTGCCAGCAGCATTAGCGGGAGGCGAGACGAGCAGTACTTC
>-|TRBV30|-|13|TRBJ2-5
CACQRSYQETQYF
TGTGCCTGCCAGCGGTCGTACCAAGAGACCCAGTACTTC
>-|TRBV19|few|12|TRBJ1-5
CASNLRDQPQHF
TGTGCCAGTAATTTGAGAGATCAGCCCCAGCATTTT
>-|TRBV18|few|16|TRBJ1-2
CASSPSGGGSDYGYTF
TGTGCCAGCTCACCCTCGGGCGGAGGGTCCGACTATGGCTACACCTTC
>-|TRBV2|few|13|TRBJ1-2
CATLEGSSYGYTF
TGTGCCACCCTGGAGGGTTCCAGCTATGGCTACACCTTC
>TRBD2|TRBV4-2|few|16|TRBJ2-5
CASSQLTSGQQETQYF
TGTGCCAGCAGCCAACTTACTAGCGGGCAGCAAGAGACCCAGTACTTC
>TRBD1|TRBV19|few|15|TRBJ2-7
CASPRPGTGLREQYF
TGTGCCAGCCCAAGGCCCGGGACAGGTCTGCGCGAGCAGTACTTC